Presented here are 20 T cell receptor beta chains from one specimen sequenced in a study of shared clonotypes between healthy human individuals. The protocol was immunoSEQ multiplex PCR, while the TCRdb copy is restricted to in-frame clones and leaves out a portion. The sample includes more than 2 million clones, roughly 94% of them seen just once. Sequencing used naive CD4+ T cells sorted from blood. The subset denotes: CD45RA+ positively selected. The receptors originated from a man aged 18 to 35 in good health.

The chain combines TRBV28 with TRBJ1-1; 8 bases match TRBD1. V lost 4 bases, J lost 2 bases, and 9 bases stayed unmatched. CDR1 MDHEN and CDR2 SYDVKM come from the germline V gene. The CDR3 totals 16 residues. CDR3 bases: TGTGCCAGCAGTTCCAGGGGGCCGGGATTAAACACTGAAGCTTTCTTT. Translating it yields CASSSRGPGLNTEAFF.

The CDR3: CASSLKAKASYEQYF. In DNA, the CDR3 is TGTGCCAGCAGCTTAAAGGCGAAAGCCTCCTACGAGCAGTACTTC. V and J are TRBV7-3 and TRBJ2-7; D is uncertain. This CDR3 has 15 residues. Germline V gene lookup returns CDR1 SGHTA and CDR2 FQGTGA. V lost 1 base and J 0 bases, leaving 10 bases between the germline ends.

The rearrangement uses TRBV7-2 and TRBJ1-5, with D possibly TRBD1 on 6 matching bases. Germline V lookup: CDR1 SGHTA, CDR2 FQGNSA. The CDR3 runs to 13 residues. Trimming removed 2 bases from V and 6 bases from J, with 8 bases in between. The CDR3 DNA follows: TGTGCCAGCAGCTTAAGGGGGATTCAGCCCCAGCATTTT. This codes for CASSLRGIQPQHF.

The chain couples TRBV6-5 to TRBJ1-2; D may be TRBD1 (5 bases). Germline loops: CDR1 MNHEY, CDR2 SVGAGI. The CDR3 consists of 15 residues. V was cut by 6 bases and J by 2 bases, with 16 bases left in between. The CDR3 region has the DNA TGTGCCAGCAGCCGAGCCACAGGTGCCAACTATGGCTACACCTTC. The encoded protein is CASSRATGANYGYTF.

The CDR3 sequence is CASKVGQHNEKLFF. The CDR3, as DNA: TGTGCCAGCAAAGTCGGCCAGCATAATGAAAAACTGTTTTTT. The rearrangement links TRBV6-5 to TRBJ1-4; D not certain. Per germline, CDR1 MNHEY and CDR2 SVGAGI. V lost 7 bases and J lost 4, with 13 bases in between. This CDR3 has 14 amino acids.

The J gene is TRBJ2-2, the V gene TRBV7-9, with TRBD1 matching 9 bases. Trimming took 5 bases from V and 5 from J; bases not matched to a gene: 9. Germline-derived CDR1 and CDR2 are SEHNR and FQNEAQ (reference sequence). The CDR3 spans 16 residues. The CDR3 sequence: CASSPPGQGYTGELFF. CDR3 coding DNA: TGTGCCAGCAGCCCACCGGGACAGGGCTATACCGGGGAGCTGTTTTTT.

In this sample, this clone turned up a few times. This chain connects TRBV30 to TRBJ2-6, with D unclear. V was shortened by 2 bases and J by 12 bases, with 11 bases between the two germline ends. Germline CDR1 reads GTSNPN; CDR2 reads SVGIG (reference sequence). The CDR3 contains 12 residues. CDR3 nucleotides: TGTGCCTGGAGTCCGATCTCGGGCGTCCTGACTTTC. Its translation is CAWSPISGVLTF.

The chain recombines TRBV4-1 with TRBJ2-1, with a possible D match to TRBD2 (7 bases). Germline V CDR1 and CDR2: MGHRA, YSYEKL. V gave up 4 bases and J gave up 9 bases, with 19 bases separating them. The CDR3 covers 15 residues. The CDR3 reads CASSLPGASGSEQFF. CDR3 bases: TGCGCCAGCAGCCTTCCGGGGGCTAGCGGAAGTGAGCAGTTCTTC.

This chain links TRBV11-2 with TRBJ2-1; D not resolved. This CDR3 region has 12 residues. Germline values: CDR1 SGHAT, CDR2 FQNNGV. V was trimmed by 1 base and J by 6 bases, leaving 4 bases between them. The CDR3 loop is CASSLGSNEQFF. The DNA of the CDR3 is TGTGCCAGCAGCTTAGGTAGCAATGAGCAGTTCTTC.

The chain recombines TRBV30 with TRBJ1-2; D gene unclear. Trimming removed 3 bases at V and 6 bases at J, with 11 bases between. From germline, CDR1 is GTSNPN and CDR2 SVGIG (reference sequence). The CDR3 extends over 12 amino acids. The DNA of the CDR3 is TGTGCCTGGAGCCGTCTCACTAATGGCTACACCTTC. This codes for CAWSRLTNGYTF.

V is TRBV5-1 and J is TRBJ2-6, with 8 bases identical to TRBD1. The V gene end was trimmed by 4 bases and the J gene end by 0 bases; junction bases not matched to a gene: 3. The germline CDR1 and CDR2 sequences are SGHRS and YFSETQ. The length of the CDR3 is 16 residues. The CDR3 sequence: CASSTTGVSGANVLTF. CDR3 DNA sequence: TGCGCCAGCAGCACGACAGGGGTCTCTGGGGCCAACGTCCTGACTTTC.

The chain recombines TRBV30 with TRBJ2-7; D unresolved. CDR1 GTSNPN and CDR2 SVGIG come from the germline V gene (reference sequence). This CDR3 region has 14 residues. V shed 2 bases and J shed 5 bases, with 16 bases lying between them. The CDR3 loop reads CAWSFGTLGDEQYF. The CDR3 DNA is TGTGCCTGGAGTTTCGGAACCCTAGGCGACGAGCAGTACTTC. The complete variable domain, with remaining parts taken from reference TRBV30 and TRBJ2-7, reads SQTIHQWPATLVQPVGSPLSLECTVEGTSNPNLYWYRQAAGRGLQLLFYSVGIGQISSEVPQNLSASRPQDRQFILSSKKLLLSDSGFYLCAWSFGTLGDEQYFGPGTRLTVT.

This chain joins TRBV6-1 and TRBJ2-5; TRBD2 agrees at 8 bases. Trimming removed 1 base from V and 2 bases from J; junction bases left unmatched: 6. The CDR3 is 16 residues long. CDR1 is MNHNS, CDR2 SASEGT, per germline. The CDR3 region has the DNA TGTGCCAGCAGTGAAGAAGGGCGGGGGGCTCAAGAGACCCAGTACTTC. Encoded protein: CASSEEGRGAQETQYF.

As regards this clone: This sample includes further DNA sequences coding for the same CDR3. V is TRBV7-2 and J is TRBJ1-1, with unresolved D. The CDR3 is made up of 11 amino acids. From germline, CDR1 is SGHTA and CDR2 FQGNSA. V gave up 1 base and J gave up 3 bases, with 0 bases separating them. CDR3 nucleotides: TGTGCCAGCAGCTTAGACACTGAAGCTTTCTTT. Protein sequence: CASSLDTEAFF.

This chain joins TRBV2 and TRBJ2-6; TRBD1 matches at 9 bases. The germline gives CDR1 SNHLY, CDR2 FYNNEI. The CDR3 contains 19 residues. V was pared by 2 bases and J by 0 bases, with 8 bases of the junction left unmatched. The CDR3 here is CASSEHMGQGSSGANVLTF. Here the CDR3 DNA reads TGTGCCAGCAGTGAACACATGGGACAGGGAAGCTCTGGGGCCAACGTCCTGACTTTC.

This clone has a single count. This may be a read error, as it is one base from a much larger clone. The gene calls are TRBV28 and TRBJ2-2; 7 bases map to TRBD2. This CDR3 is 15 amino acids long. Per germline, CDR1 MDHEN and CDR2 SYDVKM. CDR3 in DNA: TGTGCCAGCAGTCCGGGGACTATGAGGGGCGGGGAGCTGTCTTTT. Residues: CASSPGTMRGGELSF.

DNA for the CDR3: TGCGCCAGCAGCGGGGGAGTTGGGCAGCCCCAGCATTTT. Residues: CASSGGVGQPQHF. The chain combines TRBV5-1 with TRBJ1-5, with D possibly being TRBD1 (5 bases). CDR1 and CDR2 from the germline V gene are SGHRS and YFSETQ. The CDR3 consists of 13 residues. Between the trimmed V and J ends, which lost 4 bases and 7 bases, there was a span of 12 bases.

The V and J genes are TRBV29-1 and TRBJ2-5, with 13 bases fitting TRBD2. Germline CDR1 reads SQVTM; CDR2 reads ANQGSEA. This CDR3 has 14 amino acids. After removal of 4 bases from V and 4 bases from J, the junction contained 3 bases not matched to a gene. The CDR3 DNA follows: TGCAGCGTTGTAGGACTAGCGGGAGTAGAGACCCAGTACTTC. Its protein is CSVVGLAGVETQYF. The variable domain in full, completed from reference TRBV29-1 and TRBJ2-5, reads SAVISQKPSRDICQRGTSLTIQCQVDSQVTMMFWYRQQPGQSLTLIATANQGSEATYESGFVIDKFPISRPNLTFSTLTVSNMSPEDSSIYLCSVVGLAGVETQYFGPGTRLLVL.

Note on this clone: At the DNA level, this CDR3 is encoded by other sequences in the same sample as well. CDR3 protein: CASSIGQGGQPQHF. The CDR3 nucleotides are TGTGCCAGTAGTATAGGCCAGGGAGGCCAGCCCCAGCATTTT. The chain has TRBV19 and TRBJ1-5; tentative D call: TRBD1 (5 bases). This CDR3 is 14 amino acids long. The V end was cut by 1 base, the J end by 7 bases, with 11 bases between. Germline CDR1 reads LNHDA; CDR2 reads SQIVND (reference sequence).

The genes are TRBV30 and TRBJ1-6; 8 bases are a match to TRBD1. The CDR3 has 15 residues. Per the germline V gene, CDR1 is GTSNPN and CDR2 is SVGIG (reference sequence). V shed 1 base, J shed 7 bases, and the junction held 6 bases outside the gene matches. CDR3 DNA: TGTGCCTGGAGTGCAGGACAGGGAAGAAATTCACCCCTCCACTTT. It encodes CAWSAGQGRNSPLHF.